One and the same sample provided the 14 T cell receptor beta chains below, sequenced in a study of shared clonotypes between healthy human individuals. The data were produced by immunoSEQ multiplex PCR, yet TCRdb's version contains in-frame clones alone and is incomplete. The data show hundreds of thousands of clones, about 96% seen once. Terminally differentiated effector memory CD45RA+ cells were excluded from the naive CD8 cells, which were CD45RO-negative and positively selected for CCR7. Input material: naive CD8+ T cells sorted from blood. Source of these receptors: a woman in her thirties in good health.

The chain's CDR3 is CASSSSGQSGNTIYF. The CDR3 coding sequence is TGTGCCAGCAGCTCCTCGGGACAGTCTGGAAACACCATATATTTT. The chain couples TRBV9 to TRBJ1-3, with 7 bases matching TRBD1. The CDR3 length is 15 residues. Per the germline V gene, CDR1 is SGDLS and CDR2 is YYNGEE. After removal of 4 bases from V and 1 base from J, the junction contained 5 bases not matched to a gene.

This clone was observed once. The chain recombines TRBV5-6 with TRBJ2-1; D unresolved. The CDR3 extends over 13 amino acids. V dropped 2 bases and J dropped 5 bases, with 8 bases sitting between them. Germline-derived CDR1 and CDR2 are SGHDT and YYEEEE. CDR3 sequence reads: CASSFPRNNEQFF. CDR3 in DNA: TGTGCCAGCAGCTTTCCCAGGAACAATGAGCAGTTCTTC.

DNA of the CDR3: TGTGCCTGGAGTATGGATACCGGGGAGCTGTTTTTT. Protein sequence: CAWSMDTGELFF. This chain connects TRBV30 to TRBJ2-2; D is uncertain. Trimming took off 2 bases at V and 5 bases at J, with 6 bases between the two ends. CDR1 GTSNPN and CDR2 SVGIG come from the germline V gene (reference sequence). This CDR3 region has 12 residues.

This clone was picked up one time. The rearrangement uses TRBV27 and TRBJ2-1, with TRBD1 matching over 11 bases. The CDR3 loop spans 16 amino acids. With V trimmed by 8 bases and J by 9 bases, 15 bases remained unmatched. Looked up from germline, CDR1 is MNHEY and CDR2 is SMNVEV (reference sequence). The CDR3: CASSFGPGQGAREQFF. DNA for the CDR3: TGTGCCAGCTCCTTTGGACCAGGACAGGGGGCACGTGAGCAGTTCTTC.

The rearrangement joins TRBV19 to TRBJ1-5; D unclear. Germline CDR1 LNHDA, CDR2 SQIVND (reference sequence). This CDR3 region has 15 residues. V lost 6 bases to trimming and J lost 0 bases, with 12 bases between them. CDR3 loop: CASSLDIDSNQPQHF. CDR3 DNA sequence: TGTGCCAGTAGCCTGGATATAGATAGCAATCAGCCCCAGCATTTT.

This chain connects TRBV27 to TRBJ2-1, with D hard to call. CDR1 is MNHEY and CDR2 is SMNVEV in the germline V gene (reference sequence). V dropped 2 bases and J dropped 0 bases, with 8 bases sitting between them. The CDR3 is 15 amino acids. DNA for the CDR3: TGTGCCAGCAGTTTAACGGCGAGCTCCTACAATGAGCAGTTCTTC. It translates to CASSLTASSYNEQFF.

In its sample, this clone was seen a few times. V is TRBV2 and J is TRBJ1-5; no firm D call. Trimming removed 10 bases from V and 5 bases from J, with 12 bases in between. Per the germline V gene, CDR1 is SNHLY and CDR2 is FYNNEI. The CDR3 has 12 amino acids. The CDR3 is CATGVVDQPQHF. The CDR3 DNA follows: TGTGCCACCGGGGTCGTTGATCAGCCCCAGCATTTT.

V usage is TRBV6-5 and J usage is TRBJ2-7; D is possibly TRBD2 (7 bases). V gave up 5 bases and J gave up 6 bases, with 17 bases separating them. Germline CDR1 and CDR2: MNHEY and SVGAGI. CDR3 length equals 14 residues. DNA of the CDR3: TGTGCCAGCAGTCCCCTGGCGGGGGCAATCGAGCAGTACTTC. Residues: CASSPLAGAIEQYF.

The chain carries TRBV29-1 and TRBJ2-5; D may be TRBD2 (5 bases). TRBJ2-7 matches the DNA end more closely, so the J call is doubtful. Germline lookup yields CDR1 SQVTM and CDR2 ANQGSEA. There are 11 residues in the CDR3. Here the CDR3 reads CSVTSSYEQYF. In DNA, the CDR3 is TGCAGCGTAACTAGCTCCTACGAGCAGTACTTC.

The chain links TRBV5-4 to TRBJ1-2, with 7 bases identical to TRBD1. V gave up 3 bases and J gave up 5 bases; unmatched junction bases: 4. The CDR3 runs to 13 residues. Germline V gene sequence: CDR1 SGHNT, CDR2 YYREEE (reference sequence). Here the CDR3 DNA reads TGTGCCAGCAGCTCGGGGACAGCATATGGCTACACCTTC. It encodes CASSSGTAYGYTF.

The chain links TRBV28 to TRBJ2-2; D possibly corresponds to TRBD2 (6 bases). CDR1 is MDHEN, CDR2 SYDVKM, per germline. Deletions cut 8 bases from V and 6 bases from J, with 19 bases between. This CDR3 region has 15 residues. CDR3 in DNA: TGTGCCAGCGGAGGGGAGAATCCCTTCCCCGGGGAGCTGTTTTTT. This gives the protein CASGGENPFPGELFF.

The V gene is TRBV7-6, the J gene TRBJ2-7; the match to TRBD2 covers 7 bases. The CDR3 length is 14 residues. The V and J ends lost 5 bases and 2 bases, in that order; junction bases with no gene match: 6. Germline V CDR1 and CDR2: SGHVS, FNYEAQ. The CDR3 region has the DNA TGTGCCAGCAGCCCAGCGGGAAGGGCCTACGAGCAGTACTTC. Protein product: CASSPAGRAYEQYF.

The chain carries TRBV7-9 and TRBJ2-7; TRBD1 matches at 7 bases. The V and J ends lost 4 bases and 6 bases, in that order; junction bases with no gene match: 12. Germline lookup yields CDR1 SEHNR and CDR2 FQNEAQ (reference sequence). The CDR3 extends over 15 amino acids. The CDR3 sequence: CASSSPFGTVGEQYF. CDR3 nucleotide sequence: TGTGCCAGCAGCTCCCCCTTTGGGACAGTCGGCGAGCAGTACTTC.

The rearrangement joins TRBV11-2 to TRBJ2-6; unclear D gene. The CDR3 covers 17 residues. Germline CDR1 is SGHAT and CDR2 is FQNNGV. Trimming removed 1 base at V and 0 bases at J, with 10 bases between. The CDR3 coding sequence is TGTGCCAGCAGCTTAGCTACACCAAGCTCTGGGGCCAACGTCCTGACTTTC. Its translation is CASSLATPSSGANVLTF.